Listed here are 8 T cell receptor beta chains from one sample, sequenced in a study of T-cell memory formation after mild COVID-19. TCRdb reanalysed the 5' RACE reads using MiXCR and keeps one entry per CDR3 protein. This table has around 530,000 distinct CDR3 sequences, less than 25% appearing once. Sequences were obtained from PBMCs or a T cell subset sorted from them (not recorded which). The origin of the receptors is an adult woman who had mild COVID-19 (a few samples of this study predate the infection). Cell type and time point are not known.

The chain has TRBV10-3 and TRBJ1-1; 8 nucleotides align to TRBD1. Germline trimming cut 3 bases from V and 0 bases from J; bases unmatched to any gene: 3. The germline gives CDR1 ENHRY, CDR2 SYGVKD. The CDR3 has 15 amino acids. The chain's CDR3 is CAISDPGQVNTEAFF. CDR3 coding DNA: TGTGCCATCAGTGACCCGGGACAGGTGAACACTGAAGCTTTCTTT.

V gene TRBV7-2 combines with J gene TRBJ2-1; D perhaps matches TRBD1 (5 bases). Germline CDR1 and CDR2: SGHTA and FQGNSA. With 4 bases removed from V and 10 bases from J, the gap between germline ends came to 17 bases. This CDR3 spans 14 amino acids. In nucleotides, the CDR3 is TGTGCCAGCAGCTCTTCCCACAAGGGGTTGGAGCAGTTCTTC. Translation gives CASSSSHKGLEQFF. Based on the CDR3 plus reference TRBV7-2 and TRBJ2-1, the full variable domain is GAGVSQSPSNKVTEKGKDVELRCDPISGHTALYWYRQSLGQGLEFLIYFQGNSAPDKSGLPSDRFSAERTGGSVSTLTIQRTQQEDSAVYLCASSSSHKGLEQFFGPGTRLTVL.

This clonotype was seen more than once but under ten times. V gene TRBV20-1 combines with J gene TRBJ2-5; 13 bases agree with TRBD2. V lost 5 bases and J lost 5; bases outside the gene matches: 8. There are 15 residues in the CDR3. CDR1 is DFQATT, CDR2 SNEGSKA, per germline (reference sequence). CDR3 region: CSAPGLAGVLETQYF. In nucleotides, the CDR3 is TGCAGTGCTCCTGGACTAGCGGGAGTCTTGGAGACCCAGTACTTC.

This clonotype was detected only a few times. This sequence joins TRBV9 and TRBJ1-6, with a possible D match to TRBD1 (5 bases). The CDR3 runs 21 residues. Trimming took off 2 bases at V and 4 bases at J, with 28 bases between the two ends. Germline V lookup: CDR1 SGDLS, CDR2 YYNGEE. The CDR3 reads CASSVDPRPQKWGGYNSPLHF. CDR3 in DNA: TGTGCCAGCAGCGTTGACCCCCGGCCGCAGAAGTGGGGGGGTTATAATTCACCCCTCCACTTT.

The CDR3 loop is CASSQGPGPDTQYF. CDR3 sequence (DNA): TGCGCCAGCAGCCAAGGCCCCGGGCCAGATACGCAGTATTTT. The rearrangement uses TRBV4-1 and TRBJ2-3; unclear D gene. Trimming stripped 1 base from V and 4 bases from J, with 9 bases between. The CDR3 is made up of 14 amino acids. Germline V gene data show CDR1 as MGHRA and CDR2 as YSYEKL.

Of note for this clonotype: Relative to the germline gene, one junction end is altered; a read error may explain this. This chain connects TRBV7-2 to TRBJ2-7; perhaps TRBD1 as D (5 bases). Germline V gene data show CDR1 as SGHTA and CDR2 as FQGNSA. The CDR3 loop spans 11 amino acids. The CDR3: CASSSQTDDPF. The CDR3 DNA reads as TGTGCCAGCAGCTCCCAGACAGACGACCCTTTC.

The J gene is TRBJ2-5, the V gene TRBV5-1, with D unresolved. V was shortened by 6 bases and J by 5 bases, with 20 bases between the two germline ends. This CDR3 is 15 amino acids long. In germline, CDR1 is SGHRS, CDR2 YFSETQ. The CDR3 sequence is CASTSASSQWETQYF. The CDR3 nucleotides are TGCGCCAGCACGTCGGCCTCCTCGCAATGGGAGACCCAGTACTTC.

This clonotype was counted a few times. The J gene is TRBJ2-2, the V gene TRBV11-3, with unresolved D. V dropped 7 bases and J dropped 1 base, with 10 bases sitting between them. The germline V gene encodes CDR1 SGHNT and CDR2 YENEEA. This CDR3 has 14 amino acids. The CDR3 reads CASNPPLNTGELFF. As DNA, the CDR3 is TGTGCCAGCAACCCACCTTTGAACACCGGGGAGCTGTTTTTT.